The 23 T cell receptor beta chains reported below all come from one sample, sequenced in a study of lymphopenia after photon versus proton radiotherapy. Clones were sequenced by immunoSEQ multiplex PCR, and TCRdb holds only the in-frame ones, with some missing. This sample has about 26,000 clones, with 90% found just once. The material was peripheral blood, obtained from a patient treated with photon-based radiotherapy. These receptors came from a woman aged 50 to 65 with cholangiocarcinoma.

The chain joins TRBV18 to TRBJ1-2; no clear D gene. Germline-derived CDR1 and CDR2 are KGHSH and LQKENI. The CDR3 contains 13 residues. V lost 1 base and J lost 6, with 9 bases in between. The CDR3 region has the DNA TGTGCCAGCTCACCACTGGGGAGGGATGGCTACACCTTC. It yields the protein CASSPLGRDGYTF.

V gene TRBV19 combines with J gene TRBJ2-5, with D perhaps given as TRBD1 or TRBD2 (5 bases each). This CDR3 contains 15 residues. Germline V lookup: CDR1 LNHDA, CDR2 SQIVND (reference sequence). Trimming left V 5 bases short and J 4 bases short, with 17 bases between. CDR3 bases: TGTGCCAGTAGTTCCCTAACCGGGACCTCAGAGACCCAGTACTTC. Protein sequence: CASSSLTGTSETQYF.

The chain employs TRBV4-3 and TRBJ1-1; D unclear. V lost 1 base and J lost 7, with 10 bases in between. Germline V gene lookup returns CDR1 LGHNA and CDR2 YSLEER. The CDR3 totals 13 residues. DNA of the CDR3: TGCGCCAGCAGCCAAGTGGTCCACAGTGAAGCTTTCTTT. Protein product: CASSQVVHSEAFF.

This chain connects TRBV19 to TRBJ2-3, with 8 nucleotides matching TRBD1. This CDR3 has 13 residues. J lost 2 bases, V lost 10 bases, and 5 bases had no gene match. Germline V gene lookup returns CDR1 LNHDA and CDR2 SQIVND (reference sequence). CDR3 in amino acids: CATKTGDTDTQYF. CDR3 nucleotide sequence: TGTGCCACCAAGACAGGGGACACAGATACGCAGTATTTT.

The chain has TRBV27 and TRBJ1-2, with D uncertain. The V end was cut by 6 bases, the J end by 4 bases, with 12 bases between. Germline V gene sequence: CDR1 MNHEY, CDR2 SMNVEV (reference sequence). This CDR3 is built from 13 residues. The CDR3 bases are TGTGCCAGCAGCCCAAAATTCCCCTATGGCTACACCTTC. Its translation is CASSPKFPYGYTF.

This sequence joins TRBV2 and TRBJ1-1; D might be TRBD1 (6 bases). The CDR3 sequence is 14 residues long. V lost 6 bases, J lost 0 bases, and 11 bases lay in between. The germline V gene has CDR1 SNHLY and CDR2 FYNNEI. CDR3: CASSPRTVNTEAFF. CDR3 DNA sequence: TGTGCCAGCAGCCCGCGGACAGTGAACACTGAAGCTTTCTTT.

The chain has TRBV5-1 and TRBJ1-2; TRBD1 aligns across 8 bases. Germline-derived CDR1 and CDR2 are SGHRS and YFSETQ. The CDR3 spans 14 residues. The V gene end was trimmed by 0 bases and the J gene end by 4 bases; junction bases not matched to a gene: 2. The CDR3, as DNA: TGCGCCAGCAGCTTGGCCGACAGGGGCTATGGCTACACCTTC. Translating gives CASSLADRGYGYTF. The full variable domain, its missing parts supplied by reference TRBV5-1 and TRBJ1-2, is KAGVTQTPRYLIKTRGQQVTLSCSPISGHRSVSWYQQTPGQGLQFLFEYFSETQRNKGNFPGRFSGRQFSNSRSEMNVSTLELGDSALYLCASSLADRGYGYTFGSGTRLTVV.

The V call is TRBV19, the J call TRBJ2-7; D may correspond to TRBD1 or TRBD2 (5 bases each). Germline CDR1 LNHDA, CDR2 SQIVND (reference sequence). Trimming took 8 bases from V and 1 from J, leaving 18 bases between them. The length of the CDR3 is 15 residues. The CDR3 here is CASSGTFFLSYEQYF. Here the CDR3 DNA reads TGTGCCAGTTCAGGGACGTTCTTTTTATCCTACGAGCAGTACTTC.

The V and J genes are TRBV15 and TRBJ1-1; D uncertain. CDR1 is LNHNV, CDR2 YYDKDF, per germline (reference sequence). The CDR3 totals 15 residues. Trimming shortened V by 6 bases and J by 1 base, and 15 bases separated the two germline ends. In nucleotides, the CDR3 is TGTGCCACCAGGACCCAAGGACGGAGGAACACTGAAGCTTTCTTT. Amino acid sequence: CATRTQGRRNTEAFF.

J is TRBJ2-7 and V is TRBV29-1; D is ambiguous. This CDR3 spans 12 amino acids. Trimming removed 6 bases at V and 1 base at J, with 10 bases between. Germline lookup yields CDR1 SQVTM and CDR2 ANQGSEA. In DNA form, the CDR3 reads TGCAGCGTGTTAGGGATTTCCTACGAGCAGTACTTC. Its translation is CSVLGISYEQYF.

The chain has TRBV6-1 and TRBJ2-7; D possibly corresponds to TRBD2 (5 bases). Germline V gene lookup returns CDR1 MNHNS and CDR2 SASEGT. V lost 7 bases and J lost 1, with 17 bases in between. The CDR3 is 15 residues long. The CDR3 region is CASNPRAEESYEQYF. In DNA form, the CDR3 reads TGTGCCAGCAATCCCCGGGCGGAGGAGTCCTACGAGCAGTACTTC.

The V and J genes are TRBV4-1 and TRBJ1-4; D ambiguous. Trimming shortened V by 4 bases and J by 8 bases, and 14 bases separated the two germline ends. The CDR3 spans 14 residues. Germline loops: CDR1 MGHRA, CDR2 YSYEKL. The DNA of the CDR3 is TGCGCCAGCAGCCTCTGGAGGGAAGGGGAAAAACTGTTTTTT. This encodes CASSLWREGEKLFF.

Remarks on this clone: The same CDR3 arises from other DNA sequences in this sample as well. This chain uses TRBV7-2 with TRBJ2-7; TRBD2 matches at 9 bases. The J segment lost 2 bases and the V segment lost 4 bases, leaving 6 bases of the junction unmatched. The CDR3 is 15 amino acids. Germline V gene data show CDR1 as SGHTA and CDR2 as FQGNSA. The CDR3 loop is CASSSAGGPTYEQYF. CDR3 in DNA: TGTGCCAGCAGCTCAGCGGGGGGACCCACCTACGAGCAGTACTTC.

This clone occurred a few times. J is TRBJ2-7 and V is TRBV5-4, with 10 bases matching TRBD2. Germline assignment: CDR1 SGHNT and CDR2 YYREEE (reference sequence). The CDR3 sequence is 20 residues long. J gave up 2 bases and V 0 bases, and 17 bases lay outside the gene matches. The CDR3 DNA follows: TGTGCCAGCAGCTTGGCCTTGGGGGGCGCGGGACTAGCGTTAACCTACGAGCAGTACTTC. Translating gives CASSLALGGAGLALTYEQYF. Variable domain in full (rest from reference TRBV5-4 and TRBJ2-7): ETGVTQSPTHLIKTRGQQVTLRCSSQSGHNTVSWYQQALGQGPQFIFQYYREEENGRGNFPPRFSGLQFPNYSSELNVNALELDDSALYLCASSLALGGAGLALTYEQYFGPGTRLTVT.

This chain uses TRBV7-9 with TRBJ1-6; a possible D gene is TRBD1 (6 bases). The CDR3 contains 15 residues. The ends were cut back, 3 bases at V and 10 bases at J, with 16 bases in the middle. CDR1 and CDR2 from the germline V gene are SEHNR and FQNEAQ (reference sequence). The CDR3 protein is CASSLGHSQRSPLHF. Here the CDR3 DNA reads TGTGCCAGCAGCTTGGGACACAGTCAGAGGTCACCCCTCCACTTT. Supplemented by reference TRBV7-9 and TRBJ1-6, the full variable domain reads DTGVSQNPRHKITKRGQNVTFRCDPISEHNRLYWYRQTLGQGPEFLTYFQNEAQLEKSRLLSDRFSAERPKGSFSTLEIQRTEQGDSAMYLCASSLGHSQRSPLHFGNGTRLTVT.

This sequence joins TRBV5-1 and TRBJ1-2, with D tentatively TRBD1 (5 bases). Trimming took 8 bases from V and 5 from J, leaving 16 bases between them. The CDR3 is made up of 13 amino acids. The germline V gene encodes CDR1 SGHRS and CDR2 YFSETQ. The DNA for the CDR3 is TGCGCCAGTACTGAAGGGGCAGGGTATGGCTACACCTTC. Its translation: CASTEGAGYGYTF.

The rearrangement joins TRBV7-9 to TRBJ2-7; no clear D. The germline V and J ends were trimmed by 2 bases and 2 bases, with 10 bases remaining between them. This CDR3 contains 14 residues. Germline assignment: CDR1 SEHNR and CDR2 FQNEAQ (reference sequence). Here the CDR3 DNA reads TGTGCCAGCAGCTTATCCTACGGACCCTACGAGCAGTACTTC. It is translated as CASSLSYGPYEQYF.

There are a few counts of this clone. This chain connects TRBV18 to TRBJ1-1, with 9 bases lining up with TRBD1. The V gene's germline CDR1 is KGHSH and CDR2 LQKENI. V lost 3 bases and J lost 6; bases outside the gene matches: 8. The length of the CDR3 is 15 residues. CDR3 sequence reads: CASSPTGDRVPEAFF. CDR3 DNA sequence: TGTGCCAGCTCACCGACTGGGGACAGGGTCCCTGAAGCTTTCTTT.

The CDR3 DNA follows: TGTGCCAGCAGTTTGACAGGGAATCTGGTTCAGCCCCAGCATTTT. It codes for CASSLTGNLVQPQHF. This chain links TRBV27 with TRBJ1-5; 7 nucleotides align to TRBD1. Germline loops: CDR1 MNHEY, CDR2 SMNVEV (reference sequence). With 3 bases clipped from V and 6 bases from J, the junction kept 8 bases outside the gene matches. This CDR3 comprises 15 residues.

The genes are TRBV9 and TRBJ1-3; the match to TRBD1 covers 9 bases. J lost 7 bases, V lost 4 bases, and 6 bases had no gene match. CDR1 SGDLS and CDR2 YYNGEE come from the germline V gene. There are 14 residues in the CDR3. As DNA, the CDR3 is TGTGCCAGCAGCACCCGGGACAGGGTCAACACCATATATTTT. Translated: CASSTRDRVNTIYF. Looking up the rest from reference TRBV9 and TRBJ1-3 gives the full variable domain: DSGVTQTPKHLITATGQRVTLRCSPRSGDLSVYWYQQSLDQGLQFLIQYYNGEERAKGNILERFSAQQFPDLHSELNLSSLELGDSALYFCASSTRDRVNTIYFGEGSWLTVV.

CDR3 bases: TGTGCCGGGGGTGGAGATCCTAGCACAGATACGCAGTATTTT. Its protein product is CAGGGDPSTDTQYF. This rearrangement joins TRBV6-1 to TRBJ2-3; either TRBD1 or TRBD2 may fit D (5 bases each). The V end was cut by 11 bases, the J end by 0 bases, with 15 bases between. This CDR3 is built from 14 residues. Germline lookup yields CDR1 MNHNS and CDR2 SASEGT.

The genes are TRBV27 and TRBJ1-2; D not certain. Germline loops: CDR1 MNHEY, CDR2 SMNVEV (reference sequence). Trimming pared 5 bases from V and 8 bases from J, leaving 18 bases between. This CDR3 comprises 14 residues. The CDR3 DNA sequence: TGTGCCAGCAGTATGGCCCAGAATTTGGGCGGCTACACCTTC. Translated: CASSMAQNLGGYTF.

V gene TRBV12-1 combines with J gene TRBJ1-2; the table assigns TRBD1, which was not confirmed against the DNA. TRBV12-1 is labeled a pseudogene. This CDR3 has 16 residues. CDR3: CASSFPPGQGCHGYTF. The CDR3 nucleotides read TGTGCCAGCAGCTTCCCTCCGGGACAGGGGTGTCATGGCTACACCTTC.